This is a list of T cell receptor beta chains from one sample in a study of cytomegalovirus exposure and HLA in healthy donors. Measured with immunoSEQ multiplex PCR; TCRdb has only the in-frame clones, and not every one. Its table records 60,000 to 100,000 clones. The sample was PBMCs. These receptors originate from a man under 40 in good health and CMV-seronegative. The CDR3 runs from the conserved cysteine through the conserved F or W. Each record gives: J gene, D gene, V gene, CDR3 protein, CDR3 DNA. A D gene is named only where the DNA matches it firmly.

j_gene: TRBJ2-3
d_gene: -
v_gene: TRBV28
CDR3aa: CAHDSLGTDTQYF
CDR3nt: TGTGCCCACGACAGTCTGGGGACAGATACGCAGTATTTT

j_gene: TRBJ2-6
d_gene: TRBD1
v_gene: TRBV10-3
CDR3aa: CAIREQGTDSGANVLTF
CDR3nt: TGTGCCATCAGGGAACAGGGGACCGACTCTGGGGCCAACGTCCTGACTTTC

j_gene: TRBJ2-2
d_gene: -
v_gene: TRBV18
CDR3aa: CASSPASGSHTGELFF
CDR3nt: TGTGCCAGCTCACCGGCCTCCGGGTCACACACCGGGGAGCTGTTTTTT

j_gene: TRBJ1-5
d_gene: -
v_gene: TRBV28
CDR3aa: CASSLSGFGQPQHF
CDR3nt: TGTGCCAGCAGTTTATCGGGGTTTGGTCAGCCCCAGCATTTT

j_gene: TRBJ1-2
d_gene: -
v_gene: TRBV29-1
CDR3aa: CSVDPGRGSYGYTF
CDR3nt: TGCAGCGTTGACCCGGGCAGGGGTAGCTATGGCTACACCTTC

j_gene: TRBJ2-5
d_gene: -
v_gene: TRBV11-3
CDR3aa: CASSLGAGVETQYF
CDR3nt: TGTGCCAGCAGCTTAGGGGCAGGGGTTGAGACCCAGTACTTC

j_gene: TRBJ1-1
d_gene: TRBD1
v_gene: TRBV6-1
CDR3aa: CASSEYMGQAYVEAFF
CDR3nt: TGTGCCAGCAGTGAATATATGGGACAGGCTTATGTTGAAGCTTTCTTT

j_gene: TRBJ1-4
d_gene: TRBD1
v_gene: TRBV11-2
CDR3aa: CASSFDRVGEKLFF
CDR3nt: TGTGCCAGCAGCTTCGACAGGGTGGGTGAAAAACTGTTTTTT

j_gene: TRBJ2-3
d_gene: TRBD2
v_gene: TRBV2
CDR3aa: CASSRSGREDTQYF
CDR3nt: TGTGCCAGCAGCAGAAGCGGGAGGGAAGATACGCAGTATTTT

j_gene: TRBJ2-5
d_gene: -
v_gene: TRBV11-2
CDR3aa: CASSPEAETQYF
CDR3nt: TGTGCCAGCAGCCCAGAGGCAGAGACCCAGTACTTC

j_gene: TRBJ1-1
d_gene: TRBD1
v_gene: TRBV4-3
CDR3aa: CASSPARWLTGVVNTEAFF
CDR3nt: TGCGCCAGCAGCCCCGCAAGGTGGCTGACAGGGGTCGTGAACACTGAAGCTTTCTTT

j_gene: TRBJ1-4
d_gene: -
v_gene: TRBV7-2
CDR3aa: CASSLGRENPTNEKLFF
CDR3nt: TGTGCCAGCAGCCTAGGACGGGAGAATCCAACTAATGAAAAACTGTTTTTT

j_gene: TRBJ2-3
d_gene: -
v_gene: TRBV5-6
CDR3aa: CASSLRRGQSRTDTQYF
CDR3nt: TGTGCCAGCAGCTTGCGCAGGGGTCAAAGCCGCACAGATACGCAGTATTTT

j_gene: TRBJ2-6
d_gene: TRBD1
v_gene: TRBV5-6
CDR3aa: CASSLEGQGYSGANVLTF
CDR3nt: TGTGCCAGCAGCTTGGAGGGACAGGGCTACTCTGGGGCCAACGTCCTGACTTTC

j_gene: TRBJ2-7
d_gene: -
v_gene: TRBV6-5
CDR3aa: CASSYLSGISYEQYF
CDR3nt: TGTGCCAGCAGTTACTTATCCGGGATCTCCTACGAGCAGTACTTC

j_gene: TRBJ1-2
d_gene: TRBD1
v_gene: TRBV5-6
CDR3aa: CASSARGRGYTF
CDR3nt: TGTGCCAGTTCCGCCAGGGGGCGAGGCTACACCTTC

j_gene: TRBJ2-3
d_gene: -
v_gene: TRBV7-9
CDR3aa: CASSLWSPQGVTDTQYF
CDR3nt: TGTGCCAGCAGCTTATGGTCCCCACAGGGCGTCACAGATACGCAGTATTTT

j_gene: TRBJ2-7
d_gene: -
v_gene: TRBV7-9
CDR3aa: CASSLDGKGVSEQYF
CDR3nt: TGTGCCAGCAGCTTAGACGGGAAGGGAGTATCCGAGCAGTACTTC

j_gene: TRBJ1-2
d_gene: TRBD1
v_gene: TRBV18
CDR3aa: CASSQRTGDEGYTF
CDR3nt: TGTGCCAGCTCACAACGGACAGGCGATGAAGGCTACACCTTC

j_gene: TRBJ1-2
d_gene: -
v_gene: TRBV2
CDR3aa: CASRGERALWGGYTF
CDR3nt: TGTGCCAGCAGGGGGGAGCGGGCGCTCTGGGGTGGCTACACCTTC

j_gene: TRBJ2-3
d_gene: TRBD2
v_gene: TRBV29-1
CDR3aa: CSVGLAGAVDTQYF
CDR3nt: TGCAGCGTTGGACTAGCGGGAGCGGTAGATACGCAGTATTTT

j_gene: TRBJ2-1
d_gene: -
v_gene: TRBV4-1
CDR3aa: CASSPTVYNEQFF
CDR3nt: TGCGCCAGCAGCCCGACAGTATACAATGAGCAGTTCTTC

j_gene: TRBJ2-3
d_gene: -
v_gene: TRBV5-1
CDR3aa: CATAGGASTDTQYF
CDR3nt: TGCGCCACCGCGGGCGGGGCTAGCACAGATACGCAGTATTTT

j_gene: TRBJ1-2
d_gene: TRBD1
v_gene: TRBV11-3
CDR3aa: CASSLVRNRGMVYGYTF
CDR3nt: TGTGCCAGCAGCTTAGTCCGGAACAGGGGAATGGTCTATGGCTACACCTTC

j_gene: TRBJ2-7
d_gene: TRBD1
v_gene: TRBV25-1
CDR3aa: CASRGQGIHEQYF
CDR3nt: TGTGCCAGCAGGGGACAGGGGATTCACGAGCAGTACTTC

j_gene: TRBJ2-5
d_gene: -
v_gene: TRBV12-5
CDR3aa: CASGRRETQYF
CDR3nt: TGTGCTAGTGGGAGGCGGGAGACCCAGTACTTC

j_gene: TRBJ2-7
d_gene: TRBD1
v_gene: TRBV7-9
CDR3aa: CASSPPGQHYEQYF
CDR3nt: TGTGCCAGCAGCCCTCCGGGACAGCACTACGAGCAGTACTTC

j_gene: TRBJ2-1
d_gene: TRBD2
v_gene: TRBV25-1
CDR3aa: CASSEYTSGTFFSKEQFF
CDR3nt: TGTGCCAGCAGTGAATATACTAGCGGGACGTTTTTTTCTAAGGAGCAGTTCTTC

j_gene: TRBJ1-2
d_gene: TRBD1
v_gene: TRBV29-1
CDR3aa: CSVITGGAYGYTF
CDR3nt: TGCAGCGTAATCACAGGGGGCGCCTATGGCTACACCTTC

j_gene: TRBJ2-1
d_gene: -
v_gene: TRBV29-1
CDR3aa: CSVGGSEQFF
CDR3nt: TGCAGCGTTGGCGGCAGTGAGCAGTTCTTC

j_gene: TRBJ2-3
d_gene: TRBD1
v_gene: TRBV11-3
CDR3aa: CASSSGTGVTSDTQYF
CDR3nt: TGTGCCAGCAGCTCAGGGACAGGGGTCACATCAGATACGCAGTATTTT

j_gene: TRBJ2-7
d_gene: -
v_gene: TRBV9
CDR3aa: CASSTDWNSYEQYF
CDR3nt: TGTGCCAGCAGCACGGACTGGAACTCCTACGAGCAGTACTTC